Given below is one TCR beta chain in context. The sample comes from a study of blood T cell repertoires in COVID-19. In the study overall: The United States, Italy and Spain were the sources of the acute and convalescent COVID-19 samples. From T cells, B-cell-depleted T cells, or PBMCs came the material, which was cDNA or gDNA.

Original processing notes: Using reference gene primer amplification, nucleated cell counts were estimated. TCRdb's table, derived via immunoSEQ multiplex PCR, lists solely in-frame clones and lacks some. The V and J calls and the clone size are those of that table, but D and trimming were determined from the DNA. The sample lists tens of thousands of clones, around 90% seen once, with 2.5% to 3% in the top ten. The germline gives CDR1 MDHEN, CDR2 SYDVKM. This CDR3 is 17 amino acids long. Trimming pared 5 bases from V and 1 base from J, leaving 19 bases between. J is TRBJ2-3 and V is TRBV28, with D possibly matching TRBD1 (6 bases). This receptor was taken from a man aged 45-65 years with active COVID-19. What was sequenced was peripheral blood. DNA for the CDR3: TGTGCCAGCAGTACCAACCGGGACAACTCTCGCACAGATACGCAGTATTTT. Encoded protein: CASSTNRDNSRTDTQYF.